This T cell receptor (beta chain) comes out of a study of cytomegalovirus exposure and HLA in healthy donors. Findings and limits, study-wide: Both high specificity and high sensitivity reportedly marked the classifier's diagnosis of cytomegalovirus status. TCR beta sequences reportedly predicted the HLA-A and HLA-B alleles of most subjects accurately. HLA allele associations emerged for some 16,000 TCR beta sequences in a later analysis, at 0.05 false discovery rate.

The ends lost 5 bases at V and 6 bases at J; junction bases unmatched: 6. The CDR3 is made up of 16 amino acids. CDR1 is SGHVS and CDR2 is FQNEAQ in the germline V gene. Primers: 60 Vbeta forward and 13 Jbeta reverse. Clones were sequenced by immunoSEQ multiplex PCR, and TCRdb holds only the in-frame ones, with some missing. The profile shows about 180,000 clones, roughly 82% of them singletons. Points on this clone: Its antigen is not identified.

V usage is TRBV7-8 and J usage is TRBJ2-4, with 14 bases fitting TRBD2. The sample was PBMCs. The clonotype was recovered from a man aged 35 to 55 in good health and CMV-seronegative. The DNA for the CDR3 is TGTGCCAGCAGCCCGACTAGCGGGAGGGCCGCAAACATTCAGTACTTC. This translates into CASSPTSGRAANIQYF.